Listed below are T cell receptor beta chains from one sample, sequenced in a study of identical twins. TCRdb ran MiXCR on the 5' RACE reads and lists one entry per CDR3 protein. The sample has 400,000 to 500,000 distinct CDR3 sequences; 13% to 15% are singletons. This same sample was also part of a study on yellow fever vaccine responses in identical twins.

The sample was CD4+ T cells sorted from blood. Receptors were obtained from a woman aged 18 to 35 in good health. Each CDR3 is given with its conserved first and last residue. The order of the fields is D gene, clone size, V gene, J gene, CDR3 protein, CDR3 DNA. D genes are given only for firm matches. Clone size is shown for a subset of rows, as once, few, many or a class of expanded clone.

d_gene: TRBD2
abundance: NA
v_gene: TRBV5-1
j_gene: TRBJ2-2
CDR3aa: CASSHGTSGSLNTGELFF
CDR3nt: TGCGCCAGCAGCCACGGGACTAGCGGGAGTTTGAACACCGGGGAGCTGTTTTTT

d_gene: TRBD2
abundance: few
v_gene: TRBV3-1
j_gene: TRBJ2-1
CDR3aa: CASSQDGVAGGRNEQFF
CDR3nt: TGTGCCAGCAGCCAAGATGGGGTAGCGGGGGGGCGGAATGAGCAGTTCTTC

d_gene: TRBD2
abundance: NA
v_gene: TRBV5-1
j_gene: TRBJ2-5
CDR3aa: CASKRGGGADETQYF
CDR3nt: TGCGCCAGCAAAAGAGGCGGGGGGGCCGACGAGACCCAGTACTTC

d_gene: NA
abundance: few
v_gene: TRBV5-1
j_gene: TRBJ2-1
CDR3aa: CASRVQGGDNEQFF
CDR3nt: TGCGCCAGCAGAGTTCAAGGAGGCGACAATGAGCAGTTCTTC

d_gene: TRBD1
abundance: few
v_gene: TRBV9
j_gene: TRBJ2-7
CDR3aa: CASSAGQVVPNLGEQYF
CDR3nt: TGTGCCAGCAGCGCGGGACAGGTTGTACCCAACCTTGGCGAGCAGTACTTC

d_gene: NA
abundance: NA
v_gene: TRBV10-2
j_gene: TRBJ2-5
CDR3aa: CASSVEDETQYF
CDR3nt: TGCGCCAGCAGTGTAGAGGACGAGACCCAGTACTTC

d_gene: NA
abundance: NA
v_gene: TRBV6-5
j_gene: TRBJ1-1
CDR3aa: CASSYLGPNTEAFF
CDR3nt: TGTGCCAGCAGTTACCTGGGGCCGAACACTGAAGCTTTCTTT

d_gene: NA
abundance: NA
v_gene: TRBV11-2
j_gene: TRBJ1-1
CDR3aa: CASSLTILQVAGTEAFF
CDR3nt: TGTGCCAGCAGCTTGACTATATTACAGGTGGCGGGCACTGAAGCTTTCTTT

d_gene: TRBD2
abundance: NA
v_gene: TRBV12-5
j_gene: TRBJ2-3
CDR3aa: CASGGASDTQYF
CDR3nt: TGTGCTAGCGGGGGGGCTTCAGATACGCAGTATTTT

d_gene: NA
abundance: many
v_gene: TRBV7-2
j_gene: TRBJ2-3
CDR3aa: CASSLWNTDTQYF
CDR3nt: TGTGCCAGCAGCTTATGGAACACAGATACGCAGTATTTT

d_gene: NA
abundance: NA
v_gene: TRBV4-3
j_gene: TRBJ2-4
CDR3aa: CASSQDWGGSSRLAKNIQYF
CDR3nt: TGCGCCAGCAGCCAAGACTGGGGGGGCTCAAGTCGGCTAGCCAAAAACATTCAGTACTTC

d_gene: NA
abundance: NA
v_gene: TRBV20-1
j_gene: TRBJ2-3
CDR3aa: CSAIGDSITDTQYF
CDR3nt: TGCAGTGCTATCGGGGACTCAATCACAGATACGCAGTATTTT

d_gene: NA
abundance: few
v_gene: TRBV20-1
j_gene: TRBJ2-5
CDR3aa: CSAPQLKTGETQYF
CDR3nt: TGCAGTGCTCCCCAACTAAAAACAGGGGAGACCCAGTACTTC

d_gene: NA
abundance: NA
v_gene: TRBV28
j_gene: TRBJ2-5
CDR3aa: CASSLPNPGQETQYF
CDR3nt: TGTGCCAGCAGTTTACCCAATCCGGGCCAAGAGACCCAGTACTTC

d_gene: NA
abundance: NA
v_gene: TRBV4-1
j_gene: TRBJ2-3
CDR3aa: CASSPLGSSTDTQYF
CDR3nt: TGCGCCAGCAGCCCACTTGGGTCTAGCACAGATACGCAGTATTTT

d_gene: TRBD2
abundance: few
v_gene: TRBV5-1
j_gene: TRBJ2-5
CDR3aa: CASSLTLAVQETQYF
CDR3nt: TGCGCCAGCAGCTTGACTCTAGCGGTCCAAGAGACCCAGTACTTC

d_gene: NA
abundance: few
v_gene: TRBV7-2
j_gene: TRBJ1-5
CDR3aa: CASVTDRNQPQHF
CDR3nt: TGTGCCAGCGTAACAGACAGGAATCAGCCCCAGCATTTT

d_gene: NA
abundance: NA
v_gene: TRBV6-5
j_gene: TRBJ1-5
CDR3aa: CASSRPSGTQHF
CDR3nt: TGTGCCAGCAGTCGCCCATCGGGGACCCAGCATTTT

d_gene: NA
abundance: few
v_gene: TRBV10-3
j_gene: TRBJ1-4
CDR3aa: CAISESWAENEKLFF
CDR3nt: TGTGCCATCAGTGAGTCTTGGGCAGAGAATGAAAAACTGTTTTTT

d_gene: NA
abundance: NA
v_gene: TRBV5-1
j_gene: TRBJ2-7
CDR3aa: CASSLDPGPSSYEQYF
CDR3nt: TGCGCCAGCAGCTTGGATCCCGGGCCCAGCTCCTACGAGCAGTACTTC

d_gene: NA
abundance: NA
v_gene: TRBV7-3
j_gene: TRBJ2-2
CDR3aa: CASKRGQNTGELFF
CDR3nt: TGTGCCAGCAAACGGGGGCAGAACACCGGGGAGCTGTTTTTT

d_gene: NA
abundance: many
v_gene: TRBV29-1
j_gene: TRBJ2-1
CDR3aa: CSVIKLAWSNEQFF
CDR3nt: TGCAGCGTTATTAAGCTAGCGTGGTCCAATGAGCAGTTCTTC

d_gene: NA
abundance: NA
v_gene: TRBV12-3/TRBV12-4
j_gene: TRBJ2-7
CDR3aa: CASSFLQGGYEQYF
CDR3nt: TGTGCCAGCAGTTTCCTACAGGGTGGCTACGAGCAGTACTTC

d_gene: NA
abundance: few
v_gene: TRBV3-1
j_gene: TRBJ2-5
CDR3aa: CASSQVGREETQYF
CDR3nt: TGTGCCAGCAGCCAAGTTGGGCGGGAAGAGACCCAGTACTTC

d_gene: NA
abundance: few
v_gene: TRBV14
j_gene: TRBJ2-7
CDR3aa: CASSHRNTGEQYF
CDR3nt: TGTGCCAGCAGCCACCGGAATACGGGCGAGCAGTACTTC

d_gene: NA
abundance: NA
v_gene: TRBV20-1
j_gene: TRBJ2-1
CDR3aa: CSATSMVDNEQFF
CDR3nt: TGCAGTGCTACTAGCATGGTAGACAATGAGCAGTTCTTC

d_gene: TRBD1
abundance: NA
v_gene: TRBV7-2
j_gene: TRBJ1-1
CDR3aa: CASSLRGPGGKNTEAFF
CDR3nt: TGTGCCAGCAGCTTAAGGGGTCCAGGGGGCAAGAACACTGAAGCTTTCTTT

d_gene: NA
abundance: many
v_gene: TRBV7-9
j_gene: TRBJ2-7
CDR3aa: CASSLDQGPYEQYF
CDR3nt: TGTGCCAGCAGCTTAGATCAGGGGCCCTACGAGCAGTACTTC

d_gene: TRBD1
abundance: few
v_gene: TRBV6-1
j_gene: TRBJ1-1
CDR3aa: CASSASGGVTEAFF
CDR3nt: TGTGCCAGCAGTGCCTCAGGGGGCGTCACTGAAGCTTTCTTT

d_gene: NA
abundance: NA
v_gene: TRBV15
j_gene: TRBJ2-5
CDR3aa: CATSRDLYSETQYF
CDR3nt: TGTGCCACCAGCAGAGATCTTTACAGTGAGACCCAGTACTTC

d_gene: NA
abundance: few
v_gene: TRBV3-1
j_gene: TRBJ2-1
CDR3aa: CASSLKSGWDEQFF
CDR3nt: TGTGCCAGCAGTCTAAAATCAGGGTGGGATGAGCAGTTCTTC

d_gene: TRBD2
abundance: few
v_gene: TRBV7-2
j_gene: TRBJ2-1
CDR3aa: CASSPLAGRSSYNEQFF
CDR3nt: TGTGCCAGCAGCCCCCTAGCGGGACGGAGCTCCTACAATGAGCAGTTCTTC

d_gene: TRBD2
abundance: NA
v_gene: TRBV14
j_gene: TRBJ2-1
CDR3aa: CASSQDKRGASQFF
CDR3nt: TGTGCCAGCAGCCAAGATAAGCGGGGGGCGTCGCAGTTCTTC

d_gene: NA
abundance: few
v_gene: TRBV12-3/TRBV12-4
j_gene: TRBJ1-1
CDR3aa: CASSSGRPEAFF
CDR3nt: TGTGCCAGCAGTTCGGGGCGACCTGAAGCTTTCTTT